Presented here are 15 T cell receptor beta chains from one specimen sequenced in a study of CD8 T cells in ankylosing spondylitis. Study conclusions and caveats: Among TCR beta sequences, a motif of about 8 highly homologous variants appeared characteristic of ankylosing spondylitis blood.

TCRdb fed the 5' RACE reads into MiXCR, producing one record per CDR3 protein. The sample lists more than 650,000 distinct CDR3 sequences; 10% to 15% were seen once. These receptors lack a known antigen. The sequenced material came from blood, either unsorted or a sorted T cell fraction (not recorded which). These receptor sequences come from a male donor with ankylosing spondylitis.

This chain uses TRBV6-2 or TRBV6-3 with TRBJ1-5, with D unclear. Germline V lookup: CDR1 MNHEY, CDR2 SVGEGT. The CDR3 covers 13 residues. V lost 6 bases and J lost 0, with 6 bases in between. The DNA for the CDR3 is TGTGCCAGCAGACGGATTAGCAATCAGCCCCAGCATTTT. Its translation is CASRRISNQPQHF.

This chain joins TRBV18 and TRBJ1-5; D uncertain. Germline CDR1 KGHSH, CDR2 LQKENI. The CDR3 is made up of 16 amino acids. V was cut by 0 bases and J by 2 bases, with 11 bases left in between. CDR3 residues: CASSPPGSMGNQPQHF. The DNA of the CDR3 is TGTGCCAGCTCACCACCGGGCTCAATGGGCAATCAGCCCCAGCATTTT.

About this clonotype itself: Germline is not matched at one junction end, which may reflect a read error. For the CDR3, the DNA is TGCGCCAGCAGCTTGGGACCTAAAAGGCACTTC. Translating it yields CASSLGPKRHF. The chain is built from TRBV5-1 and TRBJ1-2; the D is unclear. The germline gives CDR1 SGHRS, CDR2 YFSETQ. The CDR3 length is 11 residues.

This clonotype was seen repeatedly, ten times or more. CDR3 sequence reads: CASSPSFETQYF. CDR3 coding DNA: TGTGCCAGCAGCCCATCGTTCGAGACCCAGTACTTC. This sequence joins TRBV7-2 and TRBJ2-5; D is uncertain. The CDR3 has 12 residues. CDR1 and CDR2 from the germline V gene are SGHTA and FQGNSA. Trimming took 5 bases from V and 5 from J, leaving 9 bases between them.

The chain joins TRBV20-1 to TRBJ2-1, with TRBD2 matching 13 bases. Unmatched junction bases numbered 8, after V lost 5 bases and J lost 1 base. Germline lookup yields CDR1 DFQATT and CDR2 SNEGSKA (reference sequence). The CDR3 consists of 17 residues. The CDR3 sequence is CSAPRTSGSLSYNEQFF. In DNA form, the CDR3 reads TGCAGTGCTCCCCGGACTAGCGGGAGTCTGTCCTACAATGAGCAGTTCTTC.

This clonotype was seen ten or more times. The chain combines TRBV4-2 with TRBJ2-1, with 10 positions matching TRBD2. The CDR3 is 16 amino acids. The germline V gene encodes CDR1 LGHNA and CDR2 YNFKEQ. V gave up 0 bases and J gave up 4 bases; unmatched junction bases: 3. The CDR3 DNA reads as TGTGCCAGCAGCCAAGAAATACTAGCGGGGTACAATGAGCAGTTCTTC. Its protein product is CASSQEILAGYNEQFF.

The chain couples TRBV11-2 to TRBJ1-4; no clear D gene. Between the trimmed V and J ends, which lost 5 bases and 0 bases, there was a span of 19 bases. The CDR3 extends over 18 amino acids. Germline lookup yields CDR1 SGHAT and CDR2 FQNNGV. The CDR3 region is CASSPQLGSVATNEKLFF. The CDR3 bases are TGTGCCAGCAGCCCCCAACTAGGGTCGGTAGCAACTAATGAAAAACTGTTTTTT.

This clonotype was observed a handful of times. The rearrangement links TRBV7-9 to TRBJ2-2; TRBD1 aligns across 7 bases. Germline loops: CDR1 SEHNR, CDR2 FQNEAQ (reference sequence). Trimming removed 8 bases from V and 3 bases from J; junction bases left unmatched: 9. The CDR3 covers 15 residues. CDR3 sequence: CASEEDGTDTGELFF. CDR3 nucleotide sequence: TGTGCCAGCGAAGAGGACGGGACAGACACCGGGGAGCTGTTTTTT.

This clonotype has a handful of counts. The chain links TRBV6-5 to TRBJ2-2; D not certain. The germline gives CDR1 MNHEY, CDR2 SVGAGI. The CDR3 spans 15 residues. V lost 3 bases and J lost 6, with 14 bases in between. The CDR3 coding sequence is TGTGCCAGCAGTTATATGGTCACGGGTGCCGGGGAGCTGTTTTTT. Protein sequence: CASSYMVTGAGELFF.

The chain recombines TRBV20-1 with TRBJ2-5; D gene unclear. The V gene's germline CDR1 is DFQATT and CDR2 SNEGSKA (reference sequence). V was shortened by 6 bases and J by 5 bases, with 13 bases between the two germline ends. This CDR3 spans 12 amino acids. CDR3 protein: CSAGQNPETQYF. CDR3 nucleotides: TGCAGTGCCGGCCAAAACCCCGAGACCCAGTACTTC.

This clonotype turned up a few times. The chain combines TRBV9 with TRBJ2-2; D is ambiguous. The CDR3 contains 14 residues. The V gene lost 2 bases and the J gene lost 4 bases, with 9 bases spanning the gap. CDR1 is SGDLS and CDR2 is YYNGEE in the germline V gene. The CDR3 is CASSVRSGTGELFF. Here the CDR3 DNA reads TGTGCCAGCAGCGTCCGGAGTGGCACCGGGGAGCTGTTTTTT.

This clonotype was detected ten times or more. The rearrangement joins TRBV20-1 to TRBJ2-7; D may correspond to TRBD1 or TRBD2 (5 bases each). Germline CDR1 and CDR2: DFQATT and SNEGSKA (reference sequence). V lost 2 bases and J lost 0, with 17 bases in between. The CDR3 is 16 residues long. The CDR3: CSARHYRDALSYEQYF. The DNA of the CDR3 is TGCAGTGCTAGACATTACCGGGACGCGCTCTCCTACGAGCAGTACTTC.

For this clonotype: This may come from a read error, since a much larger clone is one base off. The chain carries TRBV7-2 and TRBJ1-3; the D is unclear. Germline lookup yields CDR1 SGHTA and CDR2 FQGNSA. The CDR3 is 15 amino acids. V lost 3 bases to trimming and J lost 2 bases, with 11 bases between them. The CDR3 DNA reads TGTGCCAGCAGCTTGAGGGTCAGCACTGGAAACACCATATATTTT. Its translation is CASSLRVSTGNTIYF.

This clonotype was counted many times. The V call is TRBV20-1, the J call TRBJ2-1; 9 bases match TRBD2. V shed 6 bases, J shed 9 bases, and the junction held 6 bases outside the gene matches. The length of the CDR3 is 12 residues. Germline CDR1 reads DFQATT; CDR2 reads SNEGSKA (reference sequence). The CDR3 DNA sequence: TGCAGTGCCCCGGGACTAGCTAGTGAGCAGTTCTTC. It codes for CSAPGLASEQFF.

The V and J genes are TRBV20-1 and TRBJ2-3; D uncertain. The germline CDR1 and CDR2 sequences are DFQATT and SNEGSKA (reference sequence). The V gene lost 0 bases and the J gene lost 0 bases, with 7 bases spanning the gap. The length of the CDR3 is 14 residues. CDR3 sequence: CSAREAYSTDTQYF. In DNA form, the CDR3 reads TGCAGTGCTAGAGAGGCTTATAGCACAGATACGCAGTATTTT.